The clone carrying this T cell receptor (beta chain) came up a few times. Measured with immunoSEQ multiplex PCR; TCRdb has only the in-frame clones, and not every one. The table includes about 50,000 clones, approximately 92% detected once. The length of the CDR3 is 14 residues. Germline CDR1 is MNHNS and CDR2 is SASEGT. Trimming removed 10 bases at V and 4 bases at J, with 17 bases between. These data originate in a study of T cell changes during pregnancy in multiple sclerosis. This sequence was found in a female donor with multiple sclerosis, enrolled in a pregnancy study. This chain connects TRBV6-1 to TRBJ1-5; tentatively, D is TRBD1 (5 bases). Here the sequenced sample was CD4+ T cells from peripheral blood mononuclear cells, taken in the third trimester of pregnancy. The chain's CDR3 is CATGWGGMNQPQHF. CDR3 nucleotides: TGTGCCACCGGATGGGGGGGGATGAATCAGCCCCAGCATTTT.